One sample yielded the 10 T cell receptor beta chains listed below, sequenced in a study of blood T cell repertoires in COVID-19. The protocol was immunoSEQ multiplex PCR, while the TCRdb copy is restricted to in-frame clones and leaves out a portion. The table lists 55,000 to 65,000 clones, 75% to 95% of them singletons. Source material: peripheral blood. The receptor set was obtained from an elderly woman with active COVID-19.

The chain combines TRBV9 with TRBJ2-1; TRBD2 matches at 12 bases. Germline CDR1 SGDLS, CDR2 YYNGEE. There are 18 residues in the CDR3. The J segment lost 0 bases and the V segment lost 0 bases, leaving 4 bases of the junction unmatched. CDR3 DNA: TGTGCCAGCAGCGTAGCTAGCGGGGGGGCCGGCTCCTACAATGAGCAGTTCTTC. This translates into CASSVASGGAGSYNEQFF.

This chain links TRBV28 with TRBJ2-5; the match to TRBD1 covers 12 bases. V was clipped by 3 bases and J by 2 bases; unmatched bases: 13. Germline V gene data show CDR1 as MDHEN and CDR2 as SYDVKM. The CDR3 spans 19 residues. The CDR3 region is CASSLVGTGGEVRQETQYF. The CDR3 DNA sequence: TGTGCCAGCAGTTTGGTGGGGACAGGGGGCGAGGTGCGGCAAGAGACCCAGTACTTC. Full variable domain (remainder filled in from reference TRBV28 and TRBJ2-5): DVKVTQSSRYLVKRTGEKVFLECVQDMDHENMFWYRQDPGLGLRLIYFSYDVKMKEKGDIPEGYSVSREKKERFSLILESASTNQTSMYLCASSLVGTGGEVRQETQYFGPGTRLLVL.

This clone was observed a handful of times. The V call is TRBV3-1 (or the pseudogene TRBV3-2), the J call TRBJ2-7, with 11 nucleotides matching TRBD1. The CDR3 contains 17 residues. Per germline, CDR1 LGHDT and CDR2 YNNKEL (reference sequence). The V gene end was trimmed by 3 bases and the J gene end by 2 bases; junction bases not matched to a gene: 9. The CDR3 DNA is TGTGCCAGCAGCCAGGCGGGACAGGGGGACTTTGCCTACGAGCAGTACTTC. It encodes CASSQAGQGDFAYEQYF.

CDR3: CASSIGQGRTEAFF. The CDR3 bases are TGTGCCAGCAGTATCGGACAGGGTCGCACTGAAGCTTTCTTT. The genes are TRBV6-5 and TRBJ1-1, with 8 bases identical to TRBD1. CDR1 and CDR2 (germline): MNHEY, SVGAGI. The CDR3 runs 14 residues. J gave up 4 bases and V 5 bases, and 6 bases lay outside the gene matches.

This chain uses TRBV11-2 with TRBJ2-1; TRBD2 matches 7 bases. CDR1 SGHAT and CDR2 FQNNGV come from the germline V gene. The CDR3 extends over 11 amino acids. J was trimmed by 9 bases and V by 5 bases; bases with no gene match: 1. The CDR3 DNA sequence: TGTGCCAGCAGCGGGGGGGGTGAGCAGTTCTTC. Translation: CASSGGGEQFF.

V is TRBV19 and J is TRBJ1-5; D possibly corresponds to TRBD1 (5 bases). V lost 5 bases and J lost 2, with 16 bases in between. The CDR3 has 16 amino acids. Germline CDR1 reads LNHDA; CDR2 reads SQIVND (reference sequence). Written as DNA, the CDR3 is TGTGCCAGTAGTTTGACCGCCGGACACCGCAATCAGCCCCAGCATTTT. This encodes CASSLTAGHRNQPQHF. Filled out from reference TRBV19 and TRBJ1-5, the complete variable domain reads DGGITQSPKYLFRKEGQNVTLSCEQNLNHDAMYWYRQDPGQGLRLIYYSQIVNDFQKGDIAEGYSVSREKKESFPLTVTSAQKNPTAFYLCASSLTAGHRNQPQHFGDGTRLSIL.

V usage is TRBV28 and J usage is TRBJ1-6; D unresolved. The CDR3 has 14 residues. CDR1 is MDHEN, CDR2 SYDVKM, per germline. V was shortened by 2 bases and J by 2 bases, with 4 bases between the two germline ends. CDR3 nucleotides: TGTGCCAGCAGTTTACCTACCTATAATTCACCCCTCCACTTT. This encodes CASSLPTYNSPLHF.

The V and J genes are TRBV3-1 (or the pseudogene TRBV3-2) and TRBJ1-6; D is ambiguous. The CDR3 loop spans 16 amino acids. Germline V lookup: CDR1 LGHDT, CDR2 YNNKEL (reference sequence). Trimming took 1 base from V and 1 from J, leaving 8 bases between them. CDR3 residues: CASSQVTRSYNSPLHF. The CDR3 DNA reads as TGTGCCAGCAGCCAAGTGACCAGGTCCTATAATTCACCCCTCCACTTT.

This clone was detected only once. J is TRBJ2-1 and V is TRBV29-1; a weak D match, TRBD1 (5 bases). Per germline, CDR1 SQVTM and CDR2 ANQGSEA. Deletions cut 6 bases from V and 7 bases from J, with 10 bases between. CDR3 length: 11 residues. For the CDR3, the DNA is TGCAGCGTGGGGCCCGCGAATGAGCAGTTCTTC. Its translation is CSVGPANEQFF.

This clone was counted once. The gene calls are TRBV7-6 and TRBJ2-5; 11 bases line up with TRBD2. This CDR3 is 16 amino acids long. V shed 5 bases and J 2 bases; nucleotides not matched to a gene: 7. Germline V gene data show CDR1 as SGHVS and CDR2 as FNYEAQ. This CDR3 is CASSGLLAGVQETQYF. CDR3 DNA sequence: TGTGCCAGCAGCGGACTACTAGCGGGAGTTCAAGAGACCCAGTACTTC.